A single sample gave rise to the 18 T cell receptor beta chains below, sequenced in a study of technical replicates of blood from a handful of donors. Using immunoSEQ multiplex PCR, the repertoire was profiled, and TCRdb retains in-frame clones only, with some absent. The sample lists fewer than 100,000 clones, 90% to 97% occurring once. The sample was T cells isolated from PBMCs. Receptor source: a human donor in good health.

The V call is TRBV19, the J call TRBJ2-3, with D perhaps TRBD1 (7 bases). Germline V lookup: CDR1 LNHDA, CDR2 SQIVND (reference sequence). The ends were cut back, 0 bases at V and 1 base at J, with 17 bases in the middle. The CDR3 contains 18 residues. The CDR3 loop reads CASSIDGGGRGGTDTQYF. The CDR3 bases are TGTGCCAGTAGTATAGACGGAGGGGGCAGGGGAGGCACAGATACGCAGTATTTT.

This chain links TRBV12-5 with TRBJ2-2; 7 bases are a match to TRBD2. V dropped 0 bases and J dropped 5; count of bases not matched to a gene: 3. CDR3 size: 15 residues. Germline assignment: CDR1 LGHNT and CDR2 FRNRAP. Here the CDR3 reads CASGLVAGRTGELFF. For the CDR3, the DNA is TGTGCTAGTGGTTTGGTAGCGGGGAGGACCGGGGAGCTGTTTTTT.

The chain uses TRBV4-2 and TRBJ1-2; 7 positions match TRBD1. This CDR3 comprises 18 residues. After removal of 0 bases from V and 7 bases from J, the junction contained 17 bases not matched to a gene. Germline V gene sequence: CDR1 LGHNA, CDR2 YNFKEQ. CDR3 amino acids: CASSQDRGSGGSYGGYTF. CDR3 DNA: TGTGCCAGCAGCCAAGATCGGGGGTCAGGGGGTTCCTACGGTGGCTACACCTTC.

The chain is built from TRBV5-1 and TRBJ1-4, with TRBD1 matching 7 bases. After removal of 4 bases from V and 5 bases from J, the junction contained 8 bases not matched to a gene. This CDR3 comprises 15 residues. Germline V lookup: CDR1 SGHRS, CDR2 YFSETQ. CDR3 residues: CASSSSPGQNEKLFF. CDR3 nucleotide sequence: TGCGCCAGCAGCAGCTCACCGGGACAGAATGAAAAACTGTTTTTT.

DNA for the CDR3: TGTGCCAGCAGCTTACGGGACTCGGTCACTGAAGCTTTCTTT. This encodes CASSLRDSVTEAFF. The V gene is TRBV7-3, the J gene TRBJ1-1, with TRBD1 as a possible D gene (5 bases). The ends were cut back, 2 bases at V and 4 bases at J, with 11 bases in the middle. The CDR3 is made up of 14 amino acids. Germline V gene lookup returns CDR1 SGHTA and CDR2 FQGTGA.

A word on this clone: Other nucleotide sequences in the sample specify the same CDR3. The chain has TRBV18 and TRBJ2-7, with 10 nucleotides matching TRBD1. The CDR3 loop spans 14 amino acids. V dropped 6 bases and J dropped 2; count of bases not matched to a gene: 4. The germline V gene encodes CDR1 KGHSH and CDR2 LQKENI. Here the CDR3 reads CASSPGQGAYEQYF. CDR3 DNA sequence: TGTGCCAGCTCCCCTGGACAGGGGGCCTACGAGCAGTACTTC.

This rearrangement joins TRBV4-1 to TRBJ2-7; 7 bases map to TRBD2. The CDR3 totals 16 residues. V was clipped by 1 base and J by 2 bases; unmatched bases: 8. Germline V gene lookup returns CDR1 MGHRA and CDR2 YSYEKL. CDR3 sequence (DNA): TGCGCCAGCAGCCAAGTTTGGGGCGGGGGAACCTACGAGCAGTACTTC. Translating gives CASSQVWGGGTYEQYF.

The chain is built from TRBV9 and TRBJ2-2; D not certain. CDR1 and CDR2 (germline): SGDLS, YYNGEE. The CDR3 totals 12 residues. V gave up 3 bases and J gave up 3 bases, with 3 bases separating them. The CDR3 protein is CASSADTGELFF. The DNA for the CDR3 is TGTGCCAGCAGCGCCGACACCGGGGAGCTGTTTTTT.

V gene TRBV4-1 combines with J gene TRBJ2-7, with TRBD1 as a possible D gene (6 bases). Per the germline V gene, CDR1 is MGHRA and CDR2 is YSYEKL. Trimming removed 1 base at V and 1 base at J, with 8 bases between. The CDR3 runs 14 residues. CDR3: CASSQVTGSYEQYF. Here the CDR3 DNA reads TGCGCCAGCAGCCAAGTGACAGGTTCCTACGAGCAGTACTTC.

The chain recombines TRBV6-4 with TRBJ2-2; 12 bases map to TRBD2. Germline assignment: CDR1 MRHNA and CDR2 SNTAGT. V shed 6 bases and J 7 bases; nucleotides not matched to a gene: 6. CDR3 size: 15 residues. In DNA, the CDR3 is TGTGCCAGCAGACGACTAGCGGGAGAAGTCGGGGAGCTGTTTTTT. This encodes CASRRLAGEVGELFF.

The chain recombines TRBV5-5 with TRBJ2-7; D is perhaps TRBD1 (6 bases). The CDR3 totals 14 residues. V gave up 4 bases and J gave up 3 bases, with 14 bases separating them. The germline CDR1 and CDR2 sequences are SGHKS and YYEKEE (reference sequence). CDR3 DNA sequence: TGTGCCAGCAGCAGTTCGGGACACCTCTACGAGCAGTACTTC. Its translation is CASSSSGHLYEQYF.

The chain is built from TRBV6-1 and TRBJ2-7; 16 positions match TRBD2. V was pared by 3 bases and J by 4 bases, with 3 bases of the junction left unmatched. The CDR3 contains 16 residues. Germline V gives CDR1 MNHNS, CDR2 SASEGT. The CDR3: CASSEGLAGGQYEQYF. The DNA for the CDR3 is TGTGCCAGCAGTGAGGGACTAGCGGGAGGGCAATACGAGCAGTACTTC.

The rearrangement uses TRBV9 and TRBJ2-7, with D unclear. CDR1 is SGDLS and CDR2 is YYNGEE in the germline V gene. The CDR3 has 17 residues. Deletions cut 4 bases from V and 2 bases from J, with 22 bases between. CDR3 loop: CASSPSGSAFSPYEQYF. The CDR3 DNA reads TGTGCCAGCAGCCCAAGTGGTAGTGCCTTTTCACCCTACGAGCAGTACTTC.

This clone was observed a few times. CDR3 region: CASSLEQGRTEAFF. The CDR3 region has the DNA TGCGCCAGCAGCCTTGAACAGGGGCGTACTGAAGCTTTCTTT. The rearrangement uses TRBV5-1 and TRBJ1-1; 7 positions match TRBD1. Trimming at V came to 4 bases and at J to 5 bases, leaving 8 bases not matched to a gene. Germline CDR1 and CDR2: SGHRS and YFSETQ. This CDR3 spans 14 amino acids.

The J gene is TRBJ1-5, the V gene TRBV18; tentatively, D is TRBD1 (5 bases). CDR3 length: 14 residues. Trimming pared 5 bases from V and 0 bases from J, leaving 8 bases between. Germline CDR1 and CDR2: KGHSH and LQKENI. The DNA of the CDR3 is TGTGCCAGCTCAAAGGGACTTAGCAATCAGCCCCAGCATTTT. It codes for CASSKGLSNQPQHF.

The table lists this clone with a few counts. The DNA for the CDR3 is TGTGCCAGCAGCGTAGGGCAGGTTAATGAAAAACTGTTTTTT. Translation: CASSVGQVNEKLFF. The chain couples TRBV9 to TRBJ1-4; no reliable D call. V lost 0 bases, J lost 4 bases, and 7 bases lay in between. In germline, CDR1 is SGDLS, CDR2 YYNGEE. The CDR3 has 14 amino acids.

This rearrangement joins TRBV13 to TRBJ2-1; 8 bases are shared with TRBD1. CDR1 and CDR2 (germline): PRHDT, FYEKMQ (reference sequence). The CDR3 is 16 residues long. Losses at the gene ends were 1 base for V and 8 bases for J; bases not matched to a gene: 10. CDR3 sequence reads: CASSLVATGESDEQFF. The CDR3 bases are TGTGCCAGCAGCTTAGTGGCGACAGGGGAATCGGATGAGCAGTTCTTC.

The CDR3 reads CASSKTAGGTYEQYF. The CDR3 DNA reads as TGTGCCAGTAGTAAGACGGCAGGGGGAACCTACGAGCAGTACTTC. The rearrangement links TRBV19 to TRBJ2-7, with 7 bases lining up with TRBD1. This CDR3 spans 15 amino acids. V shed 4 bases, J shed 2 bases, and the junction held 8 bases outside the gene matches. Germline values: CDR1 LNHDA, CDR2 SQIVND (reference sequence). Full variable domain (remainder filled in from reference TRBV19 and TRBJ2-7): DGGITQSPKYLFRKEGQNVTLSCEQNLNHDAMYWYRQDPGQGLRLIYYSQIVNDFQKGDIAEGYSVSREKKESFPLTVTSAQKNPTAFYLCASSKTAGGTYEQYFGPGTRLTVT.